These 6 T cell receptor beta chains share one sample of origin, sequenced in a study of blood T cell repertoires in COVID-19. Profiled with immunoSEQ multiplex PCR; TCRdb holds only in-frame clones, not every one. The sample has some 100,000 clones, over 75% seen once. The sequenced sample consisted of peripheral blood. Receptors were obtained from a woman in her 50s with acute or convalescent COVID-19.

V is TRBV5-1 and J is TRBJ1-2; the D gene is possibly TRBD1 (6 bases). This CDR3 has 14 amino acids. V lost 5 bases and J 0 bases, leaving 11 bases between the germline ends. Germline loops: CDR1 SGHRS, CDR2 YFSETQ. In DNA, the CDR3 is TGCGCCAGCAGTCTCGGGACATCTAACTATGGCTACACCTTC. Its translation: CASSLGTSNYGYTF. The whole variable domain, filled in from reference TRBV5-1 and TRBJ1-2, reads KAGVTQTPRYLIKTRGQQVTLSCSPISGHRSVSWYQQTPGQGLQFLFEYFSETQRNKGNFPGRFSGRQFSNSRSEMNVSTLELGDSALYLCASSLGTSNYGYTFGSGTRLTVV.

This chain uses TRBV19 with TRBJ2-7; no definite D call. Germline assignment: CDR1 LNHDA and CDR2 SQIVND (reference sequence). CDR3 length: 16 amino acids. V gave up 3 bases and J gave up 0 bases, with 15 bases separating them. CDR3 region: CASSIKATPSSYEQYF. CDR3 DNA: TGTGCCAGTAGTATCAAGGCGACTCCTAGCTCCTACGAGCAGTACTTC.

This chain connects TRBV5-1 to TRBJ1-1; the match to TRBD1 covers 9 bases. Trimming at V came to 4 bases and at J to 5 bases, leaving 9 bases not matched to a gene. The CDR3 has 15 residues. Germline assignment: CDR1 SGHRS and CDR2 YFSETQ. CDR3 DNA sequence: TGCGCCAGCAGCACTGGACAGGGGTCGGGAACTGAAGCTTTCTTT. Protein sequence: CASSTGQGSGTEAFF.

This rearrangement joins TRBV28 to TRBJ1-3, with 7 bases identical to TRBD1. V shed 6 bases and J 2 bases; nucleotides not matched to a gene: 4. This CDR3 has 14 residues. Germline lookup yields CDR1 MDHEN and CDR2 SYDVKM. CDR3 in amino acids: CASRRGLAGNTIYF. The CDR3 DNA follows: TGTGCCAGCAGAAGGGGGCTCGCTGGAAACACCATATATTTT.

The J gene is TRBJ1-1, the V gene TRBV6-2 or TRBV6-3; D is undetermined. The CDR3 is 13 residues long. The germline V gene has CDR1 MNHEY and CDR2 SVGEGT. Trimming took off 2 bases at V and 3 bases at J, with 7 bases between the two ends. The CDR3 sequence is CASSYPPYTEAFF. CDR3 nucleotides: TGTGCCAGCAGTTACCCCCCGTACACTGAAGCTTTCTTT.

This clone has more than one count but fewer than ten. The chain uses TRBV3-1 (or the pseudogene TRBV3-2) and TRBJ1-2, with a weak D call TRBD1 (5 bases). Germline loops: CDR1 LGHDT, CDR2 YNNKEL (reference sequence). The CDR3 length is 14 residues. Trimming cost V 4 bases and J 3 bases, with 12 bases left between them. CDR3 residues: CASSPSGTHYGYTF. The CDR3, as DNA: TGTGCCAGCAGCCCTTCCGGGACTCACTATGGCTACACCTTC.